The sequence of this T cell receptor beta chain was determined in a study of CD8 T cells in Susac syndrome. V was pared by 5 bases and J by 0 bases, with 14 bases between. Germline V CDR1 and CDR2: SQVTM, ANQGSEA. The CDR3 length is 16 residues. When the RNA was reverse transcribed, random hexamers were used with an input of about 0.5 to 1 ug. The immunoSEQ assay covered 54 Vbeta and 13 Jbeta segments for CDR3. MiXCR was run by TCRdb on the immunoSEQ multiplex PCR reads, yielding one entry per CDR3 protein. Counted here are some 260,000 distinct CDR3 sequences, approximately 84% occurring once; the ten biggest clones make up over 0.1%.

The rearrangement joins TRBV29-1 to TRBJ2-6; D is unclear. This clonotype was sampled from a human donor with multiple sclerosis. The sample consisted of CD8+ T cells from PBMCs. The CDR3: CSVLSNRVSGANVLTF. Written as DNA, the CDR3 is TGCAGCGTTCTTTCTAATCGGGTCTCTGGGGCCAACGTCCTGACTTTC.